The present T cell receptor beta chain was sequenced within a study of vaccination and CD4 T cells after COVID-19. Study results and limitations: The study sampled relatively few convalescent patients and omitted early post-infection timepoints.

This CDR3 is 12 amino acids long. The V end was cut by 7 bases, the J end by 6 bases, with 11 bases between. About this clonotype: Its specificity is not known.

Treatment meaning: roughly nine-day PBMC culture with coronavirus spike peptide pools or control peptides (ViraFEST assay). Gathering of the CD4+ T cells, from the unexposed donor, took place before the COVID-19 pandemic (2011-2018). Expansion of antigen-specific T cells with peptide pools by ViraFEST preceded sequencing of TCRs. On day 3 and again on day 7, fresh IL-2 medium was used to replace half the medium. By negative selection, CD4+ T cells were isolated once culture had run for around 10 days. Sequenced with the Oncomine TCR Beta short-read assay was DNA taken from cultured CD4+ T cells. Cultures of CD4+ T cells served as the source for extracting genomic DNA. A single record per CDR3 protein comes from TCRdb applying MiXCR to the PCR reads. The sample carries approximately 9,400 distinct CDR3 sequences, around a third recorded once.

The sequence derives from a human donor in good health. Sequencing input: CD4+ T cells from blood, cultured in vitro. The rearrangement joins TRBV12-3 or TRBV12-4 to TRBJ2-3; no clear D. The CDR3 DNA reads TGTGCCAGCACCATTGACCCGGATACGCAGTATTTT. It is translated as CASTIDPDTQYF.